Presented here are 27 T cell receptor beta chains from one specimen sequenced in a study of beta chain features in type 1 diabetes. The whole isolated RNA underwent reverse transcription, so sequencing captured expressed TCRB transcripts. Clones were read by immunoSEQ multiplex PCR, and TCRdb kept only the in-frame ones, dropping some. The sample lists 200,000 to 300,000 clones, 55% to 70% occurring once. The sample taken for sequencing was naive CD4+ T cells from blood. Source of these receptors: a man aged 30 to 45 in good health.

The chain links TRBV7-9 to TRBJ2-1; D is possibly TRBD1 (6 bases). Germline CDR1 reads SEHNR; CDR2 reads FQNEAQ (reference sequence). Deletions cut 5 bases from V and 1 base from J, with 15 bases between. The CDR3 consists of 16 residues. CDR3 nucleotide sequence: TGTGCCAGCAGCCCTGCCACAGGGAAGTCCTACAATGAGCAGTTCTTC. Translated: CASSPATGKSYNEQFF.

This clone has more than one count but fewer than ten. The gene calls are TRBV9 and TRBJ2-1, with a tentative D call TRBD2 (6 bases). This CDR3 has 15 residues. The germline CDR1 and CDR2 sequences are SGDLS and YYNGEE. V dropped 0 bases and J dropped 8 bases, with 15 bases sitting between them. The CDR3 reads CASSVGREGIDEQFF. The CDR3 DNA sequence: TGTGCCAGCAGCGTAGGGAGGGAAGGCATCGATGAGCAGTTCTTC.

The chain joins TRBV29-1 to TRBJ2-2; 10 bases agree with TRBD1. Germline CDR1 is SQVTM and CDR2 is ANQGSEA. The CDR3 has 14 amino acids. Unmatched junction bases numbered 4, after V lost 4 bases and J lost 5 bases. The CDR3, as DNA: TGCAGCGTTGGGGACAGGGGAAGGACCGGGGAGCTGTTTTTT. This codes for CSVGDRGRTGELFF.

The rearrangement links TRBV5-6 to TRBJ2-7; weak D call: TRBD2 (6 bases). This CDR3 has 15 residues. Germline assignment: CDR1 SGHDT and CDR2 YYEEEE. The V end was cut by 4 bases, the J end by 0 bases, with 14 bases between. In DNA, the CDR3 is TGTGCCAGCAGCCCCGGGACTCTTCTCTCCTACGAGCAGTACTTC. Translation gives CASSPGTLLSYEQYF.

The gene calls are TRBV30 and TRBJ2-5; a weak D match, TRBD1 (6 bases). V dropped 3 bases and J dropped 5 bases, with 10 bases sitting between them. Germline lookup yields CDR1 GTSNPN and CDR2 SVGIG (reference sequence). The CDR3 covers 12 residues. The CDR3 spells CAWSSGDETQYF. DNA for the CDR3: TGTGCCTGGAGCTCAGGGGACGAGACCCAGTACTTC.

The CDR3 DNA sequence: TGTGCCAGCAACTCAGGGAGGGCTAGCACAGATACGCAGTATTTT. Protein sequence: CASNSGRASTDTQYF. V and J are TRBV2 and TRBJ2-3, with 7 bases aligning to TRBD2. The V gene end was trimmed by 7 bases and the J gene end by 0 bases; junction bases not matched to a gene: 7. The germline CDR1 and CDR2 sequences are SNHLY and FYNNEI. This CDR3 comprises 15 residues. The full variable domain, its missing parts supplied by reference TRBV2 and TRBJ2-3, is EPEVTQTPSHQVTQMGQEVILRCVPISNHLYFYWYRQILGQKVEFLVSFYNNEISEKSEIFDDQFSVERPDGSNFTLKIRSTKLEDSAMYFCASNSGRASTDTQYFGPGTRLTVL.

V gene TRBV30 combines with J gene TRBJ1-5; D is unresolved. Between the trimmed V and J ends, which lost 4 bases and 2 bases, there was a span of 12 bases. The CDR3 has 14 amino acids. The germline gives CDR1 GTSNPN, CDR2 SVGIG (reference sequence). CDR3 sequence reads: CAWTHSQGNQPQHF. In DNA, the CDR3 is TGTGCCTGGACCCACTCCCAGGGCAATCAGCCCCAGCATTTT.

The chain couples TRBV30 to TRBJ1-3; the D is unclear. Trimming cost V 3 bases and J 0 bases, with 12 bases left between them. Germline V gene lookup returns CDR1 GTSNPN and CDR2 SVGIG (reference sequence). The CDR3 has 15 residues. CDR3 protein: CAWRFDWSSGNTIYF. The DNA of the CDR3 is TGTGCCTGGAGATTCGACTGGAGCTCTGGAAACACCATATATTTT.

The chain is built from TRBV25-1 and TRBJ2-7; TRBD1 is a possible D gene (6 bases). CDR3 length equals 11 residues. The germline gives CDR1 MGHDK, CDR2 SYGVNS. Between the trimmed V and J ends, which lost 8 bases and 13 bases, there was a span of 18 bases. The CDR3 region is CASGARTVIYF. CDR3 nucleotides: TGTGCCAGCGGGGCCAGGACAGTGATATACTTC.

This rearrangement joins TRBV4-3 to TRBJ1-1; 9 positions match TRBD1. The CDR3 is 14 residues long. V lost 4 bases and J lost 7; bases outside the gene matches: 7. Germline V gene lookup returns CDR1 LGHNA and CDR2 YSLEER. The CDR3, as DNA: TGCGCCAGCAGCCGAATACAGGGGGCTAATGAAGCTTTCTTT. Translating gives CASSRIQGANEAFF.

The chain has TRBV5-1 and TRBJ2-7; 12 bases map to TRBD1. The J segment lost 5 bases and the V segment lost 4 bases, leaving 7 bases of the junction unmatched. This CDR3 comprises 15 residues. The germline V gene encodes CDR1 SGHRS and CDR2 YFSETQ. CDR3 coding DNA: TGCGCCAGCAGCCAAGGGACAGGGGGCATAAACGAGCAGTACTTC. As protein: CASSQGTGGINEQYF. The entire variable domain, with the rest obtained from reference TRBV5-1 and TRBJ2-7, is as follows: KAGVTQTPRYLIKTRGQQVTLSCSPISGHRSVSWYQQTPGQGLQFLFEYFSETQRNKGNFPGRFSGRQFSNSRSEMNVSTLELGDSALYLCASSQGTGGINEQYFGPGTRLTVT.

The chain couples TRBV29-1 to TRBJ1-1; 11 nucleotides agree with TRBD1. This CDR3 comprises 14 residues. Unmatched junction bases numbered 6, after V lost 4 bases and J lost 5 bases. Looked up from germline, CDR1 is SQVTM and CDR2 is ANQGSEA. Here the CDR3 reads CSVVLGTGGTEAFF. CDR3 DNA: TGCAGCGTTGTCTTGGGGACAGGGGGAACTGAAGCTTTCTTT.

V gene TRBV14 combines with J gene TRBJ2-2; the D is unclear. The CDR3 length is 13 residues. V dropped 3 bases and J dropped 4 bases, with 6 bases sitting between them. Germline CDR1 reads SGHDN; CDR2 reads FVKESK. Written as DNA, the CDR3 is TGTGCCAGCAGCCACCAACCCACCGGGGAGCTGTTTTTT. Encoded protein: CASSHQPTGELFF.

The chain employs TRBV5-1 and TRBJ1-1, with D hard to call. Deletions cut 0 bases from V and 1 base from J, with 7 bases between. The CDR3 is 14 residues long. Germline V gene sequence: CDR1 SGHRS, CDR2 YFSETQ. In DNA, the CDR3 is TGCGCCAGCAGCTTGGGTCAGCCGAACACTGAAGCTTTCTTT. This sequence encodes CASSLGQPNTEAFF.

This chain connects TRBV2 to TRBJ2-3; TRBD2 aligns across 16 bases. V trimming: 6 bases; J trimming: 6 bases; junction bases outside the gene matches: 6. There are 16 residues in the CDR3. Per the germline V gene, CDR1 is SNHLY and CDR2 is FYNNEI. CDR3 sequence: CASRRGTSGRADTQYF. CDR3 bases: TGTGCCAGCAGACGAGGGACTAGCGGGAGGGCCGATACGCAGTATTTT.

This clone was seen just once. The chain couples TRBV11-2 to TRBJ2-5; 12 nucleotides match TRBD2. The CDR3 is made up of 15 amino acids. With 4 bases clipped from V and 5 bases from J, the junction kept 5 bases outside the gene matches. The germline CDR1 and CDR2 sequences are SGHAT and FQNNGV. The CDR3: CASSSLAGGLETQYF. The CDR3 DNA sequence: TGTGCCAGCAGCTCACTAGCGGGAGGCTTGGAGACCCAGTACTTC.

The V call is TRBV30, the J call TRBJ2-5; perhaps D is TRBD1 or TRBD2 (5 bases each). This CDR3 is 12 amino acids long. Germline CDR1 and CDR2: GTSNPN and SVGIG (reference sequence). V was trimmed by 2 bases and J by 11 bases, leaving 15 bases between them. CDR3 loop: CAWSPTGREQYF. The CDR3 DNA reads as TGTGCCTGGAGTCCGACGGGCAGGGAGCAGTACTTC.

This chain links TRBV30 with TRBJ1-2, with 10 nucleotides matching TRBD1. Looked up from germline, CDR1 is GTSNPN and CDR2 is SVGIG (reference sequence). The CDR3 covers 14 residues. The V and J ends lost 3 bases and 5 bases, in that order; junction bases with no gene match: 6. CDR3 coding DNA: TGTGCCTGGAGCGTGGGACAGGGGTTGTATGGCTACACCTTC. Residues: CAWSVGQGLYGYTF.

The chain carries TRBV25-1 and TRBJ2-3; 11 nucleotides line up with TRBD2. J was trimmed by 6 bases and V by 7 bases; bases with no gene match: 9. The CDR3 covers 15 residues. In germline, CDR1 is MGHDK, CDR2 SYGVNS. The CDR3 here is CASKLLAGGVDTQYF. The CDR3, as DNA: TGTGCCAGCAAACTTCTAGCGGGAGGAGTGGATACGCAGTATTTT.

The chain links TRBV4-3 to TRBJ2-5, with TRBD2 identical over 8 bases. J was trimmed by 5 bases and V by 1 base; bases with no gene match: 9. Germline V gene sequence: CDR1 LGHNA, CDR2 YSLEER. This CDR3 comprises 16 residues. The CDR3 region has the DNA TGCGCCAGCAGCCAAGCCCTCAGCGGGAGTAGGGAGACCCAGTACTTC. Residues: CASSQALSGSRETQYF.

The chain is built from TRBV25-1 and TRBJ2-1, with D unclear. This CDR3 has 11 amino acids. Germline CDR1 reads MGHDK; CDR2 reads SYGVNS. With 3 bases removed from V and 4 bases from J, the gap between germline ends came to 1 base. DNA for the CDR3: TGTGCCAGCAGTGAGTACAATGAGCAGTTCTTC. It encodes CASSEYNEQFF.

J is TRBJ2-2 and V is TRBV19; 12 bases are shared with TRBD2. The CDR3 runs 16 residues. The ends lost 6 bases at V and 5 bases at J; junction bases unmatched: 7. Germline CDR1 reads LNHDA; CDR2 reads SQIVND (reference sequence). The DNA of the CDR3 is TGTGCCAGTAGCCCCCCGACTAGCGGGAGAACCGGGGAGCTGTTTTTT. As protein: CASSPPTSGRTGELFF.

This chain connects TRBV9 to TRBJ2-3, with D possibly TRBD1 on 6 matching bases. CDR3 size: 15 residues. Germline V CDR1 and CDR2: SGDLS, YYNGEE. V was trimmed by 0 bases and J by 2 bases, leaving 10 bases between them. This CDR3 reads CASSVGTAHTDTQYF. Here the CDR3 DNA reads TGTGCCAGCAGCGTAGGGACAGCCCACACAGATACGCAGTATTTT.

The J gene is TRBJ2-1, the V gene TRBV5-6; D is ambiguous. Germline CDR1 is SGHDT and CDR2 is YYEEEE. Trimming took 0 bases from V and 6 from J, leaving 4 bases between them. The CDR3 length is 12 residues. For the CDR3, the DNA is TGTGCCAGCAGCTTGGGAATCAATGAGCAGTTCTTC. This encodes CASSLGINEQFF.

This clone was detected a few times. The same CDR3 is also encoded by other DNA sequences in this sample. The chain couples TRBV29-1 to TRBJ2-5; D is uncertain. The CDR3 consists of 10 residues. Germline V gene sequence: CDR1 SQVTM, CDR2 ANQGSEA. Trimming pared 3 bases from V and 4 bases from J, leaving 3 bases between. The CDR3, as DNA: TGCAGCGTTGAGAGAGAGACCCAGTACTTC. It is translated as CSVERETQYF.

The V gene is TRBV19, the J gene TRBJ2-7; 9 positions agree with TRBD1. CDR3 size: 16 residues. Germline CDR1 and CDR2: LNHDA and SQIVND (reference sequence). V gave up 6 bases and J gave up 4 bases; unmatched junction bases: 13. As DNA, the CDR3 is TGTGCCAGTAGCCGGTGGAGGGACAGGGTGGAGTACGAGCAGTACTTC. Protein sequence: CASSRWRDRVEYEQYF.

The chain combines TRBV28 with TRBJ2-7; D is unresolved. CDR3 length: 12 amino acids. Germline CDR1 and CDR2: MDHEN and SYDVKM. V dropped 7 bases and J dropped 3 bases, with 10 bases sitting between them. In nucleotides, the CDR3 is TGTGCCAGCACCTTGAGTGGCTACGAGCAGTACTTC. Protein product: CASTLSGYEQYF. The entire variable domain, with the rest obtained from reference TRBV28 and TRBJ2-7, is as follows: DVKVTQSSRYLVKRTGEKVFLECVQDMDHENMFWYRQDPGLGLRLIYFSYDVKMKEKGDIPEGYSVSREKKERFSLILESASTNQTSMYLCASTLSGYEQYFGPGTRLTVT.